This T cell receptor beta chain was identified during a study of type 1 regulatory T cells. Study summary: An in vitro protocol generated T-allo10, a Tr1-enriched, alloantigen-specific CD4 T cell product. Study conclusions and caveats: Compared with non-Tr1 cells, Tr1 cells showed a narrower TCR repertoire.

TCRdb re-called the reads with MiXCR, one entry per CDR3 protein. The table records around 65,000 distinct CDR3 sequences, roughly 50% of them present only once. This clonotype was detected a few times. Its antigen is currently unknown. The CDR3 is 14 residues long. Germline-derived CDR1 and CDR2 are MNHEY and SVGEGT. V dropped 7 bases and J dropped 1 base, with 14 bases sitting between them. This sequence originates from a human donor in good health. The sequenced material came from cultured non-Tr1 T cells, either the whole culture or a sorted T cell fraction (not recorded which). The chain joins TRBV6-2 or TRBV6-3 to TRBJ2-7, with D unclear. CDR3 protein: CASKLLDQSYEQYF. The CDR3 DNA reads as TGTGCCAGCAAACTCCTTGACCAGTCCTACGAGCAGTACTTC.